The next 24 T cell receptor beta chains were all read from a single sample in a study of blood T cell repertoires in COVID-19. The assay was immunoSEQ multiplex PCR, and TCRdb's table has in-frame clones only and misses some. The sample lists about 59,000 clones, approximately 82% occurring once. Material: peripheral blood. The receptors stem from a man older than 75 with acute or convalescent COVID-19.

J is TRBJ2-2 and V is TRBV7-9; D unclear. This CDR3 comprises 16 residues. Germline V gene lookup returns CDR1 SEHNR and CDR2 FQNEAQ (reference sequence). V was shortened by 7 bases and J by 3 bases, with 18 bases between the two germline ends. In DNA, the CDR3 is TGTGCCAGCAATCGACCCCGAGGAAACTACACCGGGGAGCTGTTTTTT. Translation: CASNRPRGNYTGELFF.

There are a few counts of this clone. V is TRBV4-2 and J is TRBJ2-1, with a tentative D call TRBD2 (5 bases). Deletions cut 4 bases from V and 5 bases from J, with 15 bases between. The CDR3 is 15 residues long. In germline, CDR1 is LGHNA, CDR2 YNFKEQ. DNA of the CDR3: TGTGCCAGCAGCCCAACGGGAAGTTCGAACAATGAGCAGTTCTTC. This gives the protein CASSPTGSSNNEQFF.

Remarks on this clone: Other nucleotide sequences from this sample produce the same CDR3. The chain combines TRBV12-3 or TRBV12-4 with TRBJ1-2, with 7 bases matching TRBD1. This CDR3 is 13 amino acids long. Trimming at V came to 5 bases and at J to 1 base, leaving 1 base not matched to a gene. Written as DNA, the CDR3 is TGTGCCAGCAGTCGACAGGGTAACTATGGCTACACCTTC. This gives the protein CASSRQGNYGYTF.

V usage is TRBV5-4 and J usage is TRBJ2-4; TRBD2 aligns across 9 bases. Losses at the gene ends were 2 bases for V and 1 base for J; bases not matched to a gene: 7. This CDR3 is 17 amino acids long. The germline gives CDR1 SGHNT, CDR2 YYREEE (reference sequence). The CDR3 nucleotides read TGTGCCAGCAGCTTAGGGCGGGAGGGCCGCGCCAAAAACATTCAGTACTTC. Translation gives CASSLGREGRAKNIQYF.

In its sample, this clone ranks as medium-sized. The V call is TRBV11-3, the J call TRBJ2-1, with D possibly TRBD1 on 5 matching bases. The V gene lost 1 base and the J gene lost 8 bases, with 12 bases spanning the gap. Germline loops: CDR1 SGHNT, CDR2 YENEEA. The CDR3 is made up of 14 amino acids. The CDR3 reads CASSLAALRDEQFF. The CDR3 region has the DNA TGTGCCAGCAGCTTAGCAGCTCTCAGGGATGAGCAGTTCTTC.

V is TRBV7-2 and J is TRBJ1-2, with 7 positions matching TRBD1. The germline V gene encodes CDR1 SGHTA and CDR2 FQGNSA. The CDR3 covers 14 residues. Trimming cost V 5 bases and J 4 bases; bases outside gene matches: 7. Here the CDR3 reads CASSVGTEFYGYTF. The DNA of the CDR3 is TGTGCCAGCAGCGTAGGGACAGAGTTCTATGGCTACACCTTC.

This chain connects TRBV7-2 to TRBJ2-1; D may be TRBD2 (6 bases). From germline, CDR1 is SGHTA and CDR2 FQGNSA. The V end was cut by 5 bases, the J end by 8 bases, with 13 bases between. The CDR3 runs 13 residues. Written as DNA, the CDR3 is TGTGCCAGCAGCCGCCGACTAGTCGATGAGCAGTTCTTC. Amino acids: CASSRRLVDEQFF.

This clone occurred a few times. The chain combines TRBV7-9 with TRBJ1-3; D remains ambiguous. Germline V lookup: CDR1 SEHNR, CDR2 FQNEAQ (reference sequence). V lost 5 bases, J lost 1 base, and 21 bases lay in between. The CDR3 contains 18 residues. The CDR3 sequence: CASSPGGKESISGNTIYF. In nucleotides, the CDR3 is TGTGCCAGCAGCCCAGGAGGCAAGGAGTCCATTTCTGGAAACACCATATATTTT.

This chain links TRBV11-3 with TRBJ2-7; no reliable D call. The CDR3 runs 14 residues. The V gene's germline CDR1 is SGHNT and CDR2 YENEEA. The V end was cut by 2 bases, the J end by 1 base, with 9 bases between. In DNA, the CDR3 is TGTGCCAGCAGCTTATCTGCCCGGTCCTACGAGCAGTACTTC. Amino acid sequence: CASSLSARSYEQYF.

V is TRBV25-1 and J is TRBJ1-2; tentatively, D is TRBD1 (6 bases). The ends were cut back, 3 bases at V and 4 bases at J, with 15 bases in the middle. Per germline, CDR1 MGHDK and CDR2 SYGVNS. The CDR3 is made up of 15 amino acids. This chain's CDR3 is CASSETLGTPYGYTF. The CDR3 nucleotides are TGTGCCAGCAGTGAGACACTTGGGACACCCTATGGCTACACCTTC.

This chain links TRBV7-9 with TRBJ1-1, with a weak D call TRBD1 (5 bases). This CDR3 region has 15 residues. V lost 1 base and J 6 bases, leaving 15 bases between the germline ends. The germline CDR1 and CDR2 sequences are SEHNR and FQNEAQ (reference sequence). The CDR3 reads CASSLVNQGGAEAFF. CDR3 coding DNA: TGTGCCAGCAGCTTAGTCAATCAGGGCGGAGCTGAAGCTTTCTTT.

The CDR3 coding sequence is TGTGCCAGCAGCTTAGTAGCGGGGGGGCAGACCCAGTACTTC. Translating gives CASSLVAGGQTQYF. The rearrangement links TRBV7-2 to TRBJ2-5; 11 bases map to TRBD2. Germline CDR1 SGHTA, CDR2 FQGNSA. With 1 base clipped from V and 6 bases from J, the junction kept 1 base outside the gene matches. The CDR3 consists of 14 residues.

This clone was counted a few times. The rearrangement links TRBV4-1 to TRBJ1-5; maybe TRBD1 (6 bases). The length of the CDR3 is 15 residues. Germline-derived CDR1 and CDR2 are MGHRA and YSYEKL. Trimming cost V 3 bases and J 11 bases, with 20 bases left between them. The CDR3 region is CASSHLAGALGAQHF. In nucleotides, the CDR3 is TGCGCCAGCAGCCATTTGGCAGGGGCGTTGGGGGCCCAGCATTTT.

The CDR3 here is CASSEWDRGLYGYTF. CDR3 coding DNA: TGTGCCAGCAGTGAATGGGACAGGGGGCTCTATGGCTACACCTTC. The chain couples TRBV2 to TRBJ1-2; 12 nucleotides match TRBD1. The CDR3 has 15 amino acids. The V and J ends lost 2 bases and 4 bases, in that order; junction bases with no gene match: 2. Germline V gives CDR1 SNHLY, CDR2 FYNNEI.

The V call is TRBV2, the J call TRBJ2-1; TRBD1 agrees at 9 bases. This CDR3 has 13 amino acids. Germline V lookup: CDR1 SNHLY, CDR2 FYNNEI. J gave up 7 bases and V 8 bases, and 6 bases lay outside the gene matches. This CDR3 is CASGTDRGNEQFF. Here the CDR3 DNA reads TGTGCCAGCGGGACCGACAGGGGGAATGAGCAGTTCTTC. Based on the CDR3 plus reference TRBV2 and TRBJ2-1, the full variable domain is EPEVTQTPSHQVTQMGQEVILRCVPISNHLYFYWYRQILGQKVEFLVSFYNNEISEKSEIFDDQFSVERPDGSNFTLKIRSTKLEDSAMYFCASGTDRGNEQFFGPGTRLTVL.

The V call is TRBV28, the J call TRBJ2-7, with TRBD1 identical over 7 bases. The CDR3 spans 15 residues. Germline CDR1 and CDR2: MDHEN and SYDVKM. V was clipped by 6 bases and J by 7 bases; unmatched bases: 15. The CDR3 bases are TGTGCCAGCAGCACAACAGGGGTTTCGGCTAAAGAGCAGTACTTC. This codes for CASSTTGVSAKEQYF.

The gene calls are TRBV29-1 and TRBJ2-7; 7 bases map to TRBD1. J was trimmed by 7 bases and V by 4 bases; bases with no gene match: 16. In germline, CDR1 is SQVTM, CDR2 ANQGSEA. The CDR3 is 15 amino acids. CDR3 sequence (DNA): TGCAGCGTTGGATCCTCCGGGACAGTAGGCGATGAGCAGTACTTC. It yields the protein CSVGSSGTVGDEQYF.

This clone was counted between two and nine times. V is TRBV6-1 and J is TRBJ2-1; TRBD2 agrees at 7 bases. The CDR3 covers 14 residues. V shed 1 base and J 9 bases; nucleotides not matched to a gene: 6. CDR1 is MNHNS, CDR2 SASEGT, per germline. The CDR3 here is CASSEEGGRSEQFF. The CDR3 coding sequence is TGTGCCAGCAGTGAAGAGGGCGGGAGAAGTGAGCAGTTCTTC.

The rearrangement uses TRBV5-1 and TRBJ2-3, with a weak D call TRBD1 (6 bases). Trimming stripped 2 bases from V and 5 bases from J, with 15 bases between. This CDR3 contains 15 residues. Germline V gene sequence: CDR1 SGHRS, CDR2 YFSETQ. The CDR3 bases are TGCGCCAGCAGCTTTATTTCAGGGGTTAAAGATACGCAGTATTTT. Protein sequence: CASSFISGVKDTQYF.

J is TRBJ1-2 and V is TRBV19, with a tentative D call TRBD1 (6 bases). Germline values: CDR1 LNHDA, CDR2 SQIVND (reference sequence). This CDR3 spans 15 amino acids. Trimming left V 6 bases short and J 4 bases short, with 18 bases between. CDR3 bases: TGTGCCAGTAGGTCGTTTGCAGGGGCCAGCTATGGCTACACCTTC. Translating gives CASRSFAGASYGYTF.

This clone was seen a handful of times. The rearrangement uses TRBV6-5 and TRBJ1-3; D is possibly TRBD1 (6 bases). The V and J ends lost 6 bases and 4 bases respectively, with 16 bases between them. Looked up from germline, CDR1 is MNHEY and CDR2 is SVGAGI. CDR3 length equals 15 residues. CDR3 nucleotides: TGTGCCAGCAGGGAGACAGGTAGCAGGGGAAACACCATATATTTT. Amino acid sequence: CASRETGSRGNTIYF.

The chain combines TRBV6-5 with TRBJ1-2; the match to TRBD1 covers 8 bases. Germline CDR1 MNHEY, CDR2 SVGAGI. The CDR3 covers 13 residues. V was pared by 5 bases and J by 8 bases, with 7 bases of the junction left unmatched. CDR3 in amino acids: CASSQGAIRGYTF. CDR3 in DNA: TGTGCCAGCAGTCAGGGGGCAATTAGGGGCTACACCTTC.

The V gene is TRBV7-3, the J gene TRBJ2-3; 9 nucleotides agree with TRBD2. V shed 2 bases, J shed 1 base, and the junction held 4 bases outside the gene matches. CDR1 SGHTA and CDR2 FQGTGA come from the germline V gene. CDR3 length equals 16 residues. For the CDR3, the DNA is TGTGCCAGCAGCTTAGGTATAGCGGGGGGCACAGATACGCAGTATTTT. It is translated as CASSLGIAGGTDTQYF.

The chain has TRBV6-1 and TRBJ1-6; no reliable D call. The CDR3 has 15 residues. Germline CDR1 is MNHNS and CDR2 is SASEGT. V was clipped by 1 base and J by 3 bases, with 7 bases between them. This CDR3 is CASSEEEFYNSPLHF. The CDR3 DNA sequence: TGTGCCAGCAGTGAAGAAGAGTTCTATAATTCACCCCTCCACTTT.